Shown below are 32 T cell receptor beta chains from a single sample sequenced in a study of shared clonotypes between healthy human individuals (TCRdb year 2020). The library was obtained by the immunoSEQ multiplex PCR assay. Held by TCRdb, this immuneACCESS table contains in-frame sequences only and omits some clones. Under half of the omission traces to an unresolved V gene where checked; the cause of the rest is unknown. Across this sample there are about 710,000 clones, with about three quarters seen only once. The leading ten clones occupy around 1.8% of the sample. Sequenced input: memory CD4+ T cells sorted from blood. The sample's cell subset or site, from its label and the paper: CD45RA-negative fraction. Source of these receptors: a woman in her twenties or thirties in good health.

The chain links TRBV6-5 to TRBJ1-1; possible D gene TRBD1, 5 bases. The CDR3 runs to 14 residues. Per germline, CDR1 MNHEY and CDR2 SVGAGI. Trimming shortened V by 5 bases and J by 4 bases, and 14 bases separated the two germline ends. The DNA for the CDR3 is TGTGCCAGCAGTCCCCCTTGGGGGTTCACTGAAGCTTTCTTT. Its translation is CASSPPWGFTEAFF.

V usage is TRBV7-9 and J usage is TRBJ1-5; tentative D call: TRBD1 (6 bases). The CDR3 length is 16 residues. The V gene's germline CDR1 is SEHNR and CDR2 FQNEAQ (reference sequence). The V end lost 2 bases, the J end lost 9 bases, and 20 bases lay between the germline ends. The CDR3 DNA follows: TGTGCCAGCAGCTTATTCTGGGGGCCGGATTCGGGGCCCCAGCATTTT. Translated, it gives CASSLFWGPDSGPQHF.

V is TRBV4-1 and J is TRBJ2-2, with 8 positions matching TRBD2. The germline V gene encodes CDR1 MGHRA and CDR2 YSYEKL. This CDR3 region has 16 residues. After removal of 2 bases from V and 0 bases from J, the junction contained 2 bases not matched to a gene. CDR3: CASSQQLAANTGELFF. As DNA, the CDR3 is TGCGCCAGCAGCCAACAACTAGCGGCGAACACCGGGGAGCTGTTTTTT.

The rearrangement links TRBV10-3 to TRBJ2-7, with no clear D. CDR3 length equals 14 residues. V was shortened by 6 bases and J by 5 bases, with 17 bases between the two germline ends. Germline V gene lookup returns CDR1 ENHRY and CDR2 SYGVKD. The CDR3 nucleotides are TGTGCCATCAGGGGAACGACTGGGCGGAACGAGCAGTACTTC. Protein sequence: CAIRGTTGRNEQYF.

This clone was picked up a small number of times. The chain links TRBV27 to TRBJ2-1; 7 positions match TRBD2. V shed 3 bases, J shed 8 bases, and the junction held 10 bases outside the gene matches. Germline V gene sequence: CDR1 MNHEY, CDR2 SMNVEV (reference sequence). This CDR3 has 15 residues. CDR3 residues: CASSLGGSFFDEQFF. In DNA form, the CDR3 reads TGTGCCAGCAGTTTGGGCGGGAGCTTTTTCGATGAGCAGTTCTTC.

A single count supports this clone. The CDR3 DNA follows: TGTGCCATCAGTGCTGGCCAGACAAGCAATCAGCCCCAGCATTTT. Protein product: CAISAGQTSNQPQHF. This chain connects TRBV10-3 to TRBJ1-5; D remains ambiguous. V was pared by 4 bases and J by 1 base, with 11 bases between. The length of the CDR3 is 15 residues. Germline assignment: CDR1 ENHRY and CDR2 SYGVKD.

The chain combines TRBV5-6 with TRBJ1-2; D is undetermined. CDR1 and CDR2 (germline): SGHDT, YYEEEE. The CDR3 spans 16 residues. Trimming cost V 5 bases and J 0 bases, with 17 bases left between them. The CDR3 nucleotides read TGTGCCAGCAGTCCCACCTGGACTGCGGCTAACTATGGCTACACCTTC. Protein: CASSPTWTAANYGYTF.

V is TRBV5-1 and J is TRBJ2-1, with TRBD2 matching over 10 bases. Germline trimming cut 4 bases from V and 7 bases from J; bases unmatched to any gene: 11. Germline V gene sequence: CDR1 SGHRS, CDR2 YFSETQ. CDR3 length: 16 amino acids. This CDR3 reads CASSPTKREGWNEQFF. CDR3 DNA sequence: TGCGCCAGCAGCCCAACTAAGCGGGAGGGCTGGAATGAGCAGTTCTTC.

The chain links TRBV2 to TRBJ2-3; 10 positions agree with TRBD1. V lost 6 bases to trimming and J lost 3 bases; unmatched junction nucleotides: 6. Germline V gene data show CDR1 as SNHLY and CDR2 as FYNNEI. CDR3 size: 15 residues. CDR3 amino acids: CASRTWGQGTDTQYF. DNA of the CDR3: TGTGCCAGCAGAACTTGGGGACAGGGGACAGATACGCAGTATTTT.

The chain carries TRBV2 and TRBJ1-1, with 8 bases matching TRBD1. J gave up 6 bases and V 5 bases, and 8 bases lay outside the gene matches. This CDR3 is 14 amino acids long. Germline values: CDR1 SNHLY, CDR2 FYNNEI. The CDR3 region has the DNA TGTGCCAGCAGTCCTGGACAGGGAGACCCTGAAGCTTTCTTT. Its protein product is CASSPGQGDPEAFF.

This clone was found once. The chain is built from TRBV29-1 and TRBJ2-3; 7 bases fit TRBD2. Germline CDR1 reads SQVTM; CDR2 reads ANQGSEA. With V trimmed by 3 bases and J by 4 bases, 10 bases remained unmatched. This CDR3 has 15 residues. In nucleotides, the CDR3 is TGCAGCGTTGATCTAAGCGGGACCAGCGCAGATACGCAGTATTTT. Its protein is CSVDLSGTSADTQYF.

V gene TRBV19 combines with J gene TRBJ1-1, with 8 bases that match TRBD1. The V segment lost 7 bases and the J segment 0 bases; nucleotides outside the gene matches: 4. Germline V lookup: CDR1 LNHDA, CDR2 SQIVND (reference sequence). The CDR3 length is 14 residues. The CDR3: CASTRQGMNTEAFF. The CDR3 bases are TGTGCCAGTACTCGACAGGGGATGAACACTGAAGCTTTCTTT.

The chain employs TRBV5-1 and TRBJ2-1; D may be TRBD1 or TRBD2 (5 bases each). This CDR3 region has 14 residues. V gave up 4 bases and J gave up 4 bases, with 12 bases separating them. Per germline, CDR1 SGHRS and CDR2 YFSETQ. This chain's CDR3 is CASSHGTDYNEQFF. DNA for the CDR3: TGCGCCAGCAGCCACGGGACGGATTACAATGAGCAGTTCTTC.

The rearrangement uses TRBV28 and TRBJ1-1, with no clear D. The CDR3 is 14 residues long. Trimming stripped 3 bases from V and 6 bases from J, with 14 bases between. Per the germline V gene, CDR1 is MDHEN and CDR2 is SYDVKM. The CDR3 DNA reads TGTGCCAGCAGTTTCATCCGGGGTAGGTCTGAAGCTTTCTTT. It translates to CASSFIRGRSEAFF.

This clone was found once. V usage is TRBV30 and J usage is TRBJ2-2; D remains unclear. This CDR3 is 15 amino acids long. Per the germline V gene, CDR1 is GTSNPN and CDR2 is SVGIG (reference sequence). The V end lost 6 bases, the J end lost 1 base, and 15 bases lay between the germline ends. DNA for the CDR3: TGTGCCTGTTCCCCGGGTAGCAGGAACACCGGGGAGCTGTTTTTT. This sequence encodes CACSPGSRNTGELFF.

The rearrangement links TRBV5-1 to TRBJ2-7; possibly TRBD2 for D (5 bases). V shed 4 bases and J shed 5 bases, with 16 bases lying between them. This CDR3 has 14 residues. Germline CDR1 is SGHRS and CDR2 is YFSETQ. CDR3 region: CASSPDSTSDEQYF. CDR3 DNA: TGCGCCAGCAGCCCGGACTCAACGTCTGACGAGCAGTACTTC.

The rearrangement uses TRBV6-4 and TRBJ1-2; a weak D match, TRBD1 (6 bases). CDR1 is MRHNA and CDR2 is SNTAGT in the germline V gene. V was clipped by 4 bases and J by 5 bases, with 14 bases between them. The CDR3 loop spans 14 amino acids. The CDR3 coding sequence is TGTGCCAGCAGTGCGGGGGCAACGGGGTATGGCTACACCTTC. As protein: CASSAGATGYGYTF.

The V gene is TRBV9, the J gene TRBJ2-5; 9 positions agree with TRBD2. This CDR3 is 16 amino acids long. Trimming at V came to 4 bases and at J to 4 bases, leaving 11 bases not matched to a gene. Germline CDR1 and CDR2: SGDLS and YYNGEE. The DNA of the CDR3 is TGTGCCAGCAGCCCCGAACTCGCACTAGCGGGAGAGACCCAGTACTTC. It codes for CASSPELALAGETQYF.

This clone appeared once. This chain connects TRBV5-6 to TRBJ2-7, with D maybe TRBD2 (6 bases). The CDR3 contains 13 residues. V dropped 2 bases and J dropped 4 bases, with 10 bases sitting between them. Per germline, CDR1 SGHDT and CDR2 YYEEEE. DNA for the CDR3: TGTGCCAGCAGCTTCGGGGGTCGATACGAGCAGTACTTC. The encoded protein is CASSFGGRYEQYF.

V and J are TRBV27 and TRBJ1-5; tentatively, D is TRBD1 (5 bases). CDR1 MNHEY and CDR2 SMNVEV come from the germline V gene (reference sequence). Trimming stripped 1 base from V and 3 bases from J, with 13 bases between. The CDR3 consists of 16 residues. Written as DNA, the CDR3 is TGTGCCAGCAGTTTATATGCCGTGACAGTCAATCAGCCCCAGCATTTT. Residues: CASSLYAVTVNQPQHF.

This clone was picked up a small number of times. V is TRBV5-4 and J is TRBJ2-1; TRBD2 aligns across 8 bases. V dropped 0 bases and J dropped 4; count of bases not matched to a gene: 6. CDR3 length equals 16 residues. The germline V gene has CDR1 SGHNT and CDR2 YYREEE (reference sequence). The CDR3 DNA reads TGTGCCAGCAGCTTGGGGGCAGCGGGAGCATACAATGAGCAGTTCTTC. Amino acid sequence: CASSLGAAGAYNEQFF.

This clone was detected ten times or more. The genes are TRBV5-8 and TRBJ2-1, with TRBD1 matching over 9 bases. The ends lost 3 bases at V and 3 bases at J; junction bases unmatched: 4. Looked up from germline, CDR1 is SGHTS and CDR2 is YDEGEE. This CDR3 comprises 15 residues. The CDR3 nucleotides read TGTGCCAGCAGCTCCGGGACAGGGAGCTACAATGAGCAGTTCTTC. This gives the protein CASSSGTGSYNEQFF.

The J gene is TRBJ1-5, the V gene TRBV4-2; no clear D gene. Trimming cost V 3 bases and J 7 bases, with 10 bases left between them. Germline-derived CDR1 and CDR2 are LGHNA and YNFKEQ. The CDR3 is 13 amino acids. Here the CDR3 DNA reads TGTGCCAGCAGCCACGGAGGGCGGCAGCCCCAGCATTTT. Translated, it gives CASSHGGRQPQHF.

This chain links TRBV6-5 with TRBJ1-3; D perhaps matches TRBD1 (5 bases). This CDR3 is 13 amino acids long. Germline assignment: CDR1 MNHEY and CDR2 SVGAGI. The V end was cut by 2 bases, the J end by 4 bases, with 6 bases between. In DNA, the CDR3 is TGTGCCAGCAGTTACCGGACAGGAAACACCATATATTTT. Its translation is CASSYRTGNTIYF.

The chain recombines TRBV28 with TRBJ2-1; perhaps TRBD2 as D (5 bases). This CDR3 is 16 amino acids long. Germline CDR1 MDHEN, CDR2 SYDVKM. The germline V and J ends were trimmed by 5 bases and 2 bases, with 16 bases remaining between them. The CDR3 nucleotides are TGTGCCAGCAGTCCCGATAGCGAGGTCACCTACAATGAGCAGTTCTTC. Translating it yields CASSPDSEVTYNEQFF.

The chain is built from TRBV11-3 and TRBJ2-3, with 7 bases that match TRBD2. V was pared by 5 bases and J by 10 bases, with 12 bases of the junction left unmatched. The CDR3 spans 14 residues. Germline V gives CDR1 SGHNT, CDR2 YENEEA. The CDR3 DNA reads TGTGCCAGCAGCCCCCGGACCACGGGGGGTGCGCAGTATTTT. Its protein is CASSPRTTGGAQYF.

The J gene is TRBJ1-2, the V gene TRBV27; 7 nucleotides line up with TRBD1. The CDR3 length is 19 residues. V trimming: 5 bases; J trimming: 2 bases; junction bases outside the gene matches: 20. Germline V gene lookup returns CDR1 MNHEY and CDR2 SMNVEV (reference sequence). In DNA, the CDR3 is TGTGCCAGCAGTCCCTCCCTGACCAGACAGGGACAGAGAAACTATGGCTACACCTTC. It is translated as CASSPSLTRQGQRNYGYTF.

This rearrangement joins TRBV2 to TRBJ2-3; 10 bases fit TRBD2. CDR1 and CDR2 from the germline V gene are SNHLY and FYNNEI. Trimming at V came to 6 bases and at J to 3 bases, leaving 9 bases not matched to a gene. CDR3 length: 16 amino acids. The CDR3 nucleotides are TGTGCCAGCAGGGTGGGGCTAGCGGGAGAGACAGATACGCAGTATTTT. This encodes CASRVGLAGETDTQYF. Combining the CDR3 with reference TRBV2 and TRBJ2-3 gives the whole variable domain EPEVTQTPSHQVTQMGQEVILRCVPISNHLYFYWYRQILGQKVEFLVSFYNNEISEKSEIFDDQFSVERPDGSNFTLKIRSTKLEDSAMYFCASRVGLAGETDTQYFGPGTRLTVL.

The rearrangement links TRBV2 to TRBJ1-4; no clear D gene. The germline gives CDR1 SNHLY, CDR2 FYNNEI. V was cut by 6 bases and J by 7 bases, with 12 bases left in between. This CDR3 spans 13 amino acids. CDR3 in DNA: TGTGCCAGCAGGCGGGGTGTAAGTGAAAAACTGTTTTTT. It is translated as CASRRGVSEKLFF.

The chain joins TRBV6-5 to TRBJ2-7; tentative D call: TRBD1 (6 bases). This CDR3 has 15 amino acids. The germline V and J ends were trimmed by 6 bases and 3 bases, with 18 bases remaining between them. Germline lookup yields CDR1 MNHEY and CDR2 SVGAGI. Here the CDR3 DNA reads TGTGCCAGCAGGCCGGACAGAAGCGAGGTCTACGAGCAGTACTTC. Translating gives CASRPDRSEVYEQYF.

The chain links TRBV11-2 to TRBJ2-2, with 7 bases fitting TRBD1. The germline gives CDR1 SGHAT, CDR2 FQNNGV. V gave up 3 bases and J gave up 5 bases; unmatched junction bases: 6. The CDR3 spans 15 residues. The CDR3 DNA reads TGTGCCAGCAGCTTCGACAGGGCCCCGACCGGGGAGCTGTTTTTT. This sequence encodes CASSFDRAPTGELFF.

There are a few counts of this clone. The J gene is TRBJ2-4, the V gene TRBV11-2, with 9 nucleotides matching TRBD2. V shed 0 bases and J 9 bases; nucleotides not matched to a gene: 9. The V gene's germline CDR1 is SGHAT and CDR2 FQNNGV. The CDR3 runs 16 residues. CDR3 nucleotides: TGTGCCAGCAGCTTAGAAGGGAGCGGGAGGATCCGCATTCAGTACTTC. It translates to CASSLEGSGRIRIQYF.